A single sample gave rise to the 32 T cell receptor beta chains below, sequenced in a study of Ad26.COV2.S vaccination and SARS-CoV-2 variants. Sequenced by immunoSEQ multiplex PCR; TCRdb stores in-frame clones only, minus some. The table shows over 85,000 clones, with roughly 75% occurring only once. The sequencing here drew on peripheral blood, taken after recovery from COVID-19. The receptors stem from a human donor who had recovered from COVID-19.

The CDR3 here is CASSWDRTYEQYF. The CDR3 nucleotides read TGTGCCAGCAGCTGGGACAGGACCTACGAGCAGTACTTC. The chain links TRBV5-4 to TRBJ2-7; 8 nucleotides line up with TRBD1. V lost 3 bases to trimming and J lost 2 bases; unmatched junction nucleotides: 1. From germline, CDR1 is SGHNT and CDR2 YYREEE (reference sequence). This CDR3 region has 13 residues.

This clone was counted a single time. The chain couples TRBV10-3 to TRBJ1-5; D ambiguous. With 10 bases removed from V and 1 base from J, the gap between germline ends came to 17 bases. Germline CDR1 is ENHRY and CDR2 is SYGVKD. The CDR3 has 15 amino acids. The DNA of the CDR3 is TGTGCCACCGTCGCGTCGGGAGGAAGCAATCAGCCCCAGCATTTT. It translates to CATVASGGSNQPQHF.

The chain couples TRBV4-3 to TRBJ1-1; 7 bases line up with TRBD1. Germline loops: CDR1 LGHNA, CDR2 YSLEER. The CDR3 contains 18 residues. J lost 2 bases, V lost 0 bases, and 12 bases had no gene match. The CDR3 DNA reads TGCGCCAGCAGCCAAGATCCCGCCCTGACAGGGATAAACACTGAAGCTTTCTTT. Protein product: CASSQDPALTGINTEAFF.

As regards this clone: At the DNA level, this CDR3 is encoded by other sequences in the same sample as well. This chain connects TRBV7-6 to TRBJ2-2, with 11 bases identical to TRBD2. The CDR3 length is 17 residues. V lost 3 bases to trimming and J lost 0 bases; unmatched junction nucleotides: 3. Germline V gene lookup returns CDR1 SGHVS and CDR2 FNYEAQ. The CDR3 coding sequence is TGTGCCAGCAGCTTGGCTAGCGGGGGGTCGAACACCGGGGAGCTGTTTTTT. It yields the protein CASSLASGGSNTGELFF.

This chain connects TRBV7-9 to TRBJ2-2; the D is unclear. The germline CDR1 and CDR2 sequences are SEHNR and FQNEAQ (reference sequence). V lost 11 bases to trimming and J lost 6 bases, with 10 bases between them. This CDR3 spans 11 amino acids. The CDR3 spells CAPKKSGELFF. In nucleotides, the CDR3 is TGTGCCCCCAAAAAATCCGGGGAGCTGTTTTTT.

This rearrangement joins TRBV5-1 to TRBJ2-7, with a weak D call TRBD2 (7 bases). CDR3 length: 14 residues. The V gene's germline CDR1 is SGHRS and CDR2 YFSETQ. Trimming removed 4 bases at V and 6 bases at J, with 17 bases between. The CDR3 here is CASSTAGALGEQYF. CDR3 DNA: TGCGCCAGCAGCACCGCGGGGGCTTTAGGCGAGCAGTACTTC.

J is TRBJ2-7 and V is TRBV30; D gene uncertain. The germline V gene encodes CDR1 GTSNPN and CDR2 SVGIG (reference sequence). The CDR3 is 13 residues long. V lost 5 bases and J 5 bases, leaving 16 bases between the germline ends. The CDR3 loop reads CAWVTWSSNEQYF. The CDR3 DNA reads TGTGCCTGGGTCACGTGGAGTTCCAACGAGCAGTACTTC.

The gene calls are TRBV6-5 and TRBJ1-1, with TRBD1 matching 7 bases. CDR3 length equals 13 residues. CDR1 is MNHEY, CDR2 SVGAGI, per germline. V lost 4 bases, J lost 4 bases, and 3 bases stayed unmatched. The DNA of the CDR3 is TGTGCCAGCAGTTTACAGGGGAGCACTGAAGCTTTCTTT. Protein product: CASSLQGSTEAFF.

This chain uses TRBV7-2 with TRBJ2-5, with D possibly being TRBD2 (6 bases). Trimming pared 1 base from V and 3 bases from J, leaving 12 bases between. Germline CDR1 and CDR2: SGHTA and FQGNSA. The CDR3 spans 15 residues. The CDR3 nucleotides are TGTGCCAGCAGCTTAGTAGGGTTAGCGGAAGAGACCCAGTACTTC. Amino acids: CASSLVGLAEETQYF. The variable domain in full, completed from reference TRBV7-2 and TRBJ2-5, reads GAGVSQSPSNKVTEKGKDVELRCDPISGHTALYWYRQSLGQGLEFLIYFQGNSAPDKSGLPSDRFSAERTGGSVSTLTIQRTQQEDSAVYLCASSLVGLAEETQYFGPGTRLLVL.

The gene calls are TRBV6-1 and TRBJ2-7, with a tentative D call TRBD2 (6 bases). The V and J ends lost 4 bases and 2 bases respectively, with 18 bases between them. The CDR3 loop spans 16 amino acids. CDR1 MNHNS and CDR2 SASEGT come from the germline V gene. DNA of the CDR3: TGTGCCAGCAGTGGAACGGAGGGGAGTAGAGCCTACGAGCAGTACTTC. It translates to CASSGTEGSRAYEQYF.

V usage is TRBV6-1 and J usage is TRBJ1-2; D remains ambiguous. CDR3 length equals 14 residues. The germline V and J ends were trimmed by 3 bases and 4 bases, with 12 bases remaining between them. Per germline, CDR1 MNHNS and CDR2 SASEGT. In DNA, the CDR3 is TGTGCCAGCAGTGATGGACGTGATATCTATGGCTACACCTTC. Protein sequence: CASSDGRDIYGYTF.

The chain employs TRBV7-9 and TRBJ1-1, with TRBD1 matching 8 bases. CDR3 length equals 15 residues. Trimming removed 5 bases from V and 3 bases from J; junction bases left unmatched: 8. Germline V CDR1 and CDR2: SEHNR, FQNEAQ (reference sequence). CDR3 nucleotide sequence: TGTGCCAGCAGCCGGACAGGGTCTCGAGACACTGAAGCTTTCTTT. Translation: CASSRTGSRDTEAFF. The full variable domain, completed using reference TRBV7-9 and TRBJ1-1, is DTGVSQNPRHKITKRGQNVTFRCDPISEHNRLYWYRQTLGQGPEFLTYFQNEAQLEKSRLLSDRFSAERPKGSFSTLEIQRTEQGDSAMYLCASSRTGSRDTEAFFGQGTRLTVV.

The chain joins TRBV7-9 to TRBJ2-2; 8 nucleotides match TRBD1. The CDR3 contains 15 residues. Germline V gene data show CDR1 as SEHNR and CDR2 as FQNEAQ (reference sequence). The J segment lost 6 bases and the V segment lost 3 bases, leaving 6 bases of the junction unmatched. For the CDR3, the DNA is TGTGCCAGCAGCTTGGACAGGGAGTTTTCCGGGGAGCTGTTTTTT. This translates into CASSLDREFSGELFF.

This clone is labeled medium-sized. The chain uses TRBV5-1 and TRBJ1-2, with TRBD1 as a possible D gene (5 bases). The ends were cut back, 1 base at V and 0 bases at J, with 16 bases in the middle. Germline V gene sequence: CDR1 SGHRS, CDR2 YFSETQ. The CDR3 has 17 residues. In nucleotides, the CDR3 is TGCGCCAGCAGCTTGTTGCCGGGACTCTCAGCTAACTATGGCTACACCTTC. Its protein product is CASSLLPGLSANYGYTF.

The chain carries TRBV7-9 and TRBJ1-2; D perhaps matches TRBD1 (6 bases). CDR1 is SEHNR, CDR2 FQNEAQ, per germline (reference sequence). This CDR3 has 12 amino acids. With 1 base removed from V and 13 bases from J, the gap between germline ends came to 13 bases. The CDR3 nucleotides are TGTGCCAGCAGCTTAGGCGACAGGTTTCGCACCTTC. Translating gives CASSLGDRFRTF.

This clone came up a few times. The chain recombines TRBV23-1 with TRBJ2-7; D is undetermined. TRBV23-1 is sorted into the ORF group, with uncertain function. Deletions cut 1 base from V and 9 bases from J, with 19 bases between. The CDR3 contains 15 residues. The CDR3 nucleotides are TGCGCCAGCAGTCAATGGAAAGACGGGCAGCTCGGGCAGTACTTC. It translates to CASSQWKDGQLGQYF.

This chain links TRBV28 with TRBJ1-6; D possibly corresponds to TRBD1 (5 bases). The CDR3 sequence is 16 residues long. The V and J ends lost 0 bases and 0 bases respectively, with 6 bases between them. Germline-derived CDR1 and CDR2 are MDHEN and SYDVKM. The CDR3 reads CASSLWQGSYNSPLHF. CDR3 nucleotides: TGTGCCAGCAGTTTATGGCAGGGCTCCTATAATTCACCCCTCCACTTT.

The sample holds a few counts of this clone. This chain uses TRBV27 with TRBJ1-2; TRBD1 matches 8 bases. The germline CDR1 and CDR2 sequences are MNHEY and SMNVEV (reference sequence). The J segment lost 5 bases and the V segment lost 7 bases, leaving 6 bases of the junction unmatched. This CDR3 comprises 13 residues. The CDR3 here is CASKGTGRYGYTF. The CDR3 bases are TGTGCCAGCAAGGGGACAGGACGTTATGGCTACACCTTC.

The chain has TRBV6-5 and TRBJ1-6; D unclear. This CDR3 region has 14 residues. The ends were cut back, 6 bases at V and 8 bases at J, with 14 bases in the middle. Germline assignment: CDR1 MNHEY and CDR2 SVGAGI. The CDR3 DNA is TGTGCCAGCAGACCTAATATCCAAGATTCACCCCTCCACTTT. This sequence encodes CASRPNIQDSPLHF.

This clone was picked up a small number of times. The chain is built from TRBV9 and TRBJ2-7, with no clear D. From germline, CDR1 is SGDLS and CDR2 YYNGEE. CDR3 length: 14 amino acids. The V gene lost 1 base and the J gene lost 3 bases, with 11 bases spanning the gap. The CDR3 loop is CASSVRYESYEQYF. In DNA form, the CDR3 reads TGTGCCAGCAGCGTAAGGTACGAGAGCTACGAGCAGTACTTC. Complete variable domain (other parts from reference TRBV9 and TRBJ2-7): DSGVTQTPKHLITATGQRVTLRCSPRSGDLSVYWYQQSLDQGLQFLIQYYNGEERAKGNILERFSAQQFPDLHSELNLSSLELGDSALYFCASSVRYESYEQYFGPGTRLTVT.

This clone appeared a single time. This chain connects TRBV19 to TRBJ2-3; 9 bases are a match to TRBD2. The CDR3 runs to 15 residues. The germline V gene encodes CDR1 LNHDA and CDR2 SQIVND (reference sequence). V shed 8 bases and J 0 bases; nucleotides not matched to a gene: 6. CDR3: CASHTSGGSTDTQYF. CDR3 coding DNA: TGTGCCAGTCATACCAGCGGGGGGAGCACAGATACGCAGTATTTT.

The chain couples TRBV5-4 to TRBJ2-1, with 12 bases that match TRBD2. The germline CDR1 and CDR2 sequences are SGHNT and YYREEE (reference sequence). Trimming removed 4 bases from V and 9 bases from J; junction bases left unmatched: 11. The CDR3 spans 16 residues. CDR3 nucleotides: TGTGCCAGCAGCACGGGACTAGCGGGTAATTACGGTGAGCAGTTCTTC. It yields the protein CASSTGLAGNYGEQFF.

This chain joins TRBV21-1 and TRBJ2-5; the tabulated D call, TRBD2, remains unverified against the DNA. TRBV21-1 is described as a pseudogene. The CDR3 runs to 14 residues. CDR3 DNA: TGTGCCAGCAGCAACCTCCGGGGAGAAGAGACCCAGTACTTC. The encoded protein is CASSNLRGEETQYF.

The gene calls are TRBV7-2 and TRBJ2-1, with 11 bases fitting TRBD2. CDR1 SGHTA and CDR2 FQGNSA come from the germline V gene. This CDR3 region has 22 residues. Trimming cost V 0 bases and J 4 bases; bases outside gene matches: 20. CDR3 protein: CASSLAPSSGGKTILPYNEQFF. CDR3 bases: TGTGCCAGCAGCTTAGCGCCGTCTAGCGGGGGGAAAACGATTCTGCCTTACAATGAGCAGTTCTTC. The full variable domain, its missing parts supplied by reference TRBV7-2 and TRBJ2-1, is GAGVSQSPSNKVTEKGKDVELRCDPISGHTALYWYRQSLGQGLEFLIYFQGNSAPDKSGLPSDRFSAERTGGSVSTLTIQRTQQEDSAVYLCASSLAPSSGGKTILPYNEQFFGPGTRLTVL.

The table lists this clone with a count of one. The chain carries TRBV7-9 and TRBJ1-2, with D perhaps matching TRBD1 (6 bases). CDR3 length: 15 residues. The germline CDR1 and CDR2 sequences are SEHNR and FQNEAQ (reference sequence). V lost 4 bases and J 2 bases, leaving 14 bases between the germline ends. CDR3 residues: CASSSADRTNYGYTF. As DNA, the CDR3 is TGTGCCAGCAGCTCTGCCGACAGGACAAACTATGGCTACACCTTC.

V is TRBV5-1 and J is TRBJ2-1; a weak D match, TRBD2 (6 bases). CDR3 length: 20 residues. Looked up from germline, CDR1 is SGHRS and CDR2 is YFSETQ. V was clipped by 6 bases and J by 4 bases, with 32 bases between them. CDR3 in DNA: TGCGCCAGCACCCGGGAATATGTGCCTTTGGGACTTTTTACGTACAATGAGCAGTTCTTC. Its protein is CASTREYVPLGLFTYNEQFF.

This clone was seen at least ten times. The chain employs TRBV7-9 and TRBJ2-7; 8 bases line up with TRBD1. This CDR3 comprises 15 residues. V was clipped by 0 bases and J by 2 bases; unmatched bases: 3. Germline loops: CDR1 SEHNR, CDR2 FQNEAQ (reference sequence). The chain's CDR3 is CASSLARTGPYEQYF. DNA of the CDR3: TGTGCCAGCAGCTTAGCCCGGACAGGGCCCTACGAGCAGTACTTC.

The chain links TRBV9 to TRBJ1-3, with 7 bases matching TRBD1. CDR1 and CDR2 (germline): SGDLS, YYNGEE. V shed 3 bases and J 5 bases; nucleotides not matched to a gene: 14. CDR3 length: 17 residues. The CDR3: CASSGTGTAIPRNTIYF. CDR3 coding DNA: TGTGCCAGCAGCGGGACCGGGACAGCCATACCTAGAAACACCATATATTTT.

V and J are TRBV5-4 and TRBJ2-2; 8 nucleotides line up with TRBD2. This CDR3 region has 16 residues. The junction had 12 bases not matched to a gene; V was cut back by 4 bases and J by 7 bases. From germline, CDR1 is SGHNT and CDR2 YYREEE (reference sequence). This CDR3 is CASSPPGTRSIGELFF. In DNA, the CDR3 is TGTGCCAGCAGCCCCCCCGGGACTAGGTCAATCGGGGAGCTGTTTTTT.

The chain couples TRBV5-6 to TRBJ2-7, with D tentatively TRBD1 (6 bases). V was trimmed by 3 bases and J by 0 bases, leaving 16 bases between them. Germline V gene lookup returns CDR1 SGHDT and CDR2 YYEEEE. There are 16 residues in the CDR3. In nucleotides, the CDR3 is TGTGCCAGCAGCTGGGAGCGGACAGAGAACTCCTACGAGCAGTACTTC. Its protein is CASSWERTENSYEQYF.

This rearrangement joins TRBV5-6 to TRBJ1-1; D remains unclear. The germline V gene encodes CDR1 SGHDT and CDR2 YYEEEE. This CDR3 has 13 residues. Trimming removed 2 bases from V and 1 base from J, with 6 bases in between. CDR3 sequence reads: CASSLTENTEAFF. CDR3 in DNA: TGTGCCAGCAGCTTAACAGAGAACACTGAAGCTTTCTTT.

The chain is built from TRBV30 and TRBJ2-5, with unresolved D. The CDR3 has 14 residues. V was cut by 0 bases and J by 5 bases, with 13 bases left in between. From germline, CDR1 is GTSNPN and CDR2 SVGIG (reference sequence). The CDR3 DNA reads as TGTGCCTGGAGTGTAGGGTCGTCGAGGGAGACCCAGTACTTC. It codes for CAWSVGSSRETQYF.